Presented here are 32 T cell receptor beta chains from one specimen sequenced in a study of blood T cell repertoires in COVID-19. Sequenced by immunoSEQ multiplex PCR; TCRdb stores in-frame clones only, minus some. This sample has 85,000 to 120,000 clones; roughly four fifths occur once, and the top ten carry around 6.2%. Sequenced: peripheral blood. These receptors all stem from a man older than 75 with COVID-19, enrolled during active disease.

J is TRBJ2-1 and V is TRBV4-1; 10 bases are a match to TRBD2. The germline CDR1 and CDR2 sequences are MGHRA and YSYEKL. Unmatched junction bases numbered 12, after V lost 0 bases and J lost 4 bases. There are 19 residues in the CDR3. The CDR3: CASSQETGLASPGYNEQFF. DNA for the CDR3: TGCGCCAGCAGCCAAGAAACGGGACTAGCGTCCCCTGGGTACAATGAGCAGTTCTTC.

This sequence joins TRBV10-2 and TRBJ2-5; D is perhaps TRBD2 (6 bases). The CDR3 sequence is 13 residues long. V dropped 10 bases and J dropped 2 bases, with 14 bases sitting between them. CDR1 and CDR2 (germline): WSHSY, SAAADI. The CDR3 region is CATLVSGQETQYF. CDR3 DNA sequence: TGCGCCACCTTAGTGAGCGGGCAAGAGACCCAGTACTTC.

CDR3 protein: CASSLWTGASYNEQFF. In DNA form, the CDR3 reads TGTGCCAGCAGTTTATGGACGGGAGCATCCTACAATGAGCAGTTCTTC. The chain joins TRBV28 to TRBJ2-1; TRBD2 is a possible D gene (6 bases). Trimming removed 0 bases at V and 1 base at J, with 10 bases between. Germline CDR1 and CDR2: MDHEN and SYDVKM. The CDR3 sequence is 16 residues long.

This rearrangement joins TRBV12-3 or TRBV12-4 to TRBJ1-2; the match to TRBD1 covers 8 bases. The CDR3 runs to 11 residues. Losses at the gene ends were 8 bases for V and 4 bases for J; bases not matched to a gene: 0. DNA of the CDR3: TGTGCCAGCGGGACAGGCTATGGCTACACCTTC. Translation: CASGTGYGYTF.

The CDR3 here is CASGKLAGNEQYF. The DNA of the CDR3 is TGCGCCAGCGGCAAACTAGCGGGAAACGAGCAGTACTTC. The V gene is TRBV5-1, the J gene TRBJ2-7; 10 nucleotides line up with TRBD2. Germline loops: CDR1 SGHRS, CDR2 YFSETQ. The CDR3 runs to 13 residues. The J segment lost 5 bases and the V segment lost 7 bases, leaving 6 bases of the junction unmatched.

The V and J genes are TRBV2 and TRBJ1-3; TRBD1 matches 9 bases. Germline values: CDR1 SNHLY, CDR2 FYNNEI. Trimming at V came to 4 bases and at J to 1 base, leaving 5 bases not matched to a gene. The CDR3 extends over 16 amino acids. The CDR3 is CASSGDREVSGNTIYF. The DNA of the CDR3 is TGTGCCAGCAGTGGGGACAGGGAAGTTTCTGGAAACACCATATATTTT.

CDR3 DNA: TGTGCCAGCAGATATCTTCCGGGACAGGGAGACACCGGGGAGCTGTTTTTT. Protein product: CASRYLPGQGDTGELFF. The rearrangement links TRBV7-2 to TRBJ2-2; TRBD1 aligns across 9 bases. Trimming at V came to 6 bases and at J to 3 bases, leaving 11 bases not matched to a gene. The CDR3 consists of 17 residues. CDR1 and CDR2 from the germline V gene are SGHTA and FQGNSA.

This chain uses TRBV30 with TRBJ1-2; D possibly corresponds to TRBD1 (5 bases). V shed 1 base and J shed 5 bases, with 11 bases lying between them. The CDR3 is 13 amino acids. CDR1 and CDR2 from the germline V gene are GTSNPN and SVGIG (reference sequence). Written as DNA, the CDR3 is TGTGCCTGGAGTGCCCCAGGGTATTATGGCTACACCTTC. This gives the protein CAWSAPGYYGYTF.

J is TRBJ1-5 and V is TRBV23-1; 9 positions agree with TRBD1. TRBV23-1 is assigned to the ORF class and has an uncertain function. V lost 7 bases and J lost 7; bases outside the gene matches: 2. The CDR3 has 12 amino acids. CDR3 coding DNA: TGCGCCAGCAAAGGACAGGGGCAGCCCCAGCATTTT. Protein: CASKGQGQPQHF.

This clone was observed a few times. V is TRBV6-5 and J is TRBJ1-2; 9 nucleotides match TRBD1. The CDR3 covers 16 residues. From germline, CDR1 is MNHEY and CDR2 SVGAGI. Unmatched junction bases numbered 10, after V lost 0 bases and J lost 8 bases. The CDR3 spells CASSYSVERTGEGYTF. CDR3 nucleotides: TGTGCCAGCAGTTACTCGGTTGAAAGGACAGGGGAAGGCTACACCTTC.

The chain uses TRBV20-1 and TRBJ2-5, with a tentative D call TRBD1 (6 bases). The germline V and J ends were trimmed by 3 bases and 3 bases, with 8 bases remaining between them. Germline assignment: CDR1 DFQATT and CDR2 SNEGSKA (reference sequence). The CDR3 runs to 12 residues. DNA of the CDR3: TGCAGTGCTAGTACAGGGAAAGAGACCCAGTACTTC. Residues: CSASTGKETQYF.

The J gene is TRBJ2-7, the V gene TRBV9, with no clear D. The V gene's germline CDR1 is SGDLS and CDR2 YYNGEE. The germline V and J ends were trimmed by 0 bases and 3 bases, with 7 bases remaining between them. The CDR3 is 13 residues long. DNA for the CDR3: TGTGCCAGCAGCGTAGTTTGTCGCTACGAGCAGTACTTC. Protein sequence: CASSVVCRYEQYF.

The chain carries TRBV5-4 and TRBJ2-7; 8 bases align to TRBD2. V shed 4 bases and J 2 bases; nucleotides not matched to a gene: 11. The V gene's germline CDR1 is SGHNT and CDR2 YYREEE (reference sequence). The CDR3 spans 16 residues. CDR3 in amino acids: CASSPIPRLATYEQYF. CDR3 nucleotides: TGTGCCAGCAGCCCCATCCCCAGACTAGCGACCTACGAGCAGTACTTC.

This clone has ten or more counts. J is TRBJ1-1 and V is TRBV27; TRBD1 might be the D (5 bases). The germline V gene encodes CDR1 MNHEY and CDR2 SMNVEV (reference sequence). CDR3 length equals 16 residues. V lost 5 bases and J 0 bases, leaving 16 bases between the germline ends. The CDR3 DNA sequence: TGTGCCAGCAGTCCCCGACCGACAGACATGAACACTGAAGCTTTCTTT. As protein: CASSPRPTDMNTEAFF.

The chain carries TRBV5-4 and TRBJ1-5; D gene ambiguous. The CDR3 runs 13 residues. The germline V and J ends were trimmed by 4 bases and 5 bases, with 10 bases remaining between them. Germline V lookup: CDR1 SGHNT, CDR2 YYREEE (reference sequence). This chain's CDR3 is CASSVDYDQPQHF. CDR3 in DNA: TGTGCCAGCAGCGTAGACTACGATCAGCCCCAGCATTTT.

The gene calls are TRBV18 and TRBJ1-1; D is possibly TRBD1 (6 bases). Trimming cost V 0 bases and J 1 base, with 9 bases left between them. The CDR3 is made up of 15 amino acids. From germline, CDR1 is KGHSH and CDR2 LQKENI. The CDR3: CASSPPGARNTEAFF. As DNA, the CDR3 is TGTGCCAGCTCACCACCGGGGGCCCGGAACACTGAAGCTTTCTTT.

The chain employs TRBV5-4 and TRBJ2-1; 9 nucleotides align to TRBD2. The J segment lost 14 bases and the V segment lost 0 bases, leaving 3 bases of the junction unmatched. The CDR3 is 12 residues long. Looked up from germline, CDR1 is SGHNT and CDR2 is YYREEE (reference sequence). In nucleotides, the CDR3 is TGTGCCAGCAGCTTGGGAGGCGGGAGGGAGTTCTTC. It encodes CASSLGGGREFF.

The chain is built from TRBV7-2 and TRBJ1-1; D not resolved. Germline V gene data show CDR1 as SGHTA and CDR2 as FQGNSA. Trimming removed 1 base from V and 6 bases from J, with 9 bases in between. The CDR3 length is 13 residues. CDR3 nucleotides: TGTGCCAGCAGCTTAGTATCCCGAGCTGAAGCTTTCTTT. Amino acids: CASSLVSRAEAFF.

The CDR3 DNA follows: TGTGCCAGCAGTTTATATACTCTGGACAGGTCTCGCTCTGGGGCCAACGTCCTGACTTTC. It is translated as CASSLYTLDRSRSGANVLTF. V is TRBV28 and J is TRBJ2-6; TRBD1 aligns across 7 bases. Germline V gives CDR1 MDHEN, CDR2 SYDVKM. CDR3 length: 20 residues. The ends lost 1 base at V and 0 bases at J; junction bases unmatched: 12.

V is TRBV5-5 and J is TRBJ1-1; D may be TRBD1 (6 bases). The CDR3 has 14 residues. The V gene's germline CDR1 is SGHKS and CDR2 YYEKEE (reference sequence). V dropped 0 bases and J dropped 7 bases, with 13 bases sitting between them. CDR3 loop: CASSLAIRGNEAFF. In DNA, the CDR3 is TGTGCCAGCAGCTTGGCCATCAGGGGAAATGAAGCTTTCTTT.

V usage is TRBV6-2 or TRBV6-3 and J usage is TRBJ2-1; 7 bases are shared with TRBD1. The V segment lost 6 bases and the J segment 7 bases; nucleotides outside the gene matches: 12. CDR3 size: 15 residues. Germline CDR1 is MNHEY and CDR2 is SVGEGT. The chain's CDR3 is CASSPPGQRRNEQFF. DNA for the CDR3: TGTGCCAGCAGCCCCCCGGGACAGCGAAGGAATGAGCAGTTCTTC.

The count of this clone is one. This chain uses TRBV19 with TRBJ1-5; the match to TRBD1 covers 7 bases. J was trimmed by 6 bases and V by 5 bases; bases with no gene match: 10. Per the germline V gene, CDR1 is LNHDA and CDR2 is SQIVND (reference sequence). This CDR3 has 15 amino acids. CDR3 in amino acids: CASSSQGGISQPQHF. The CDR3 DNA reads as TGTGCCAGTAGTTCGCAGGGGGGAATCAGTCAGCCCCAGCATTTT.

This clone came up once. J is TRBJ2-1 and V is TRBV29-1; possibly TRBD1 for D (6 bases). The CDR3 has 15 residues. The germline gives CDR1 SQVTM, CDR2 ANQGSEA. The ends were cut back, 7 bases at V and 5 bases at J, with 21 bases in the middle. For the CDR3, the DNA is TGCAGCGCGGGAAGGGGGACCCTAGCCCACAATGAGCAGTTCTTC. It translates to CSAGRGTLAHNEQFF.

This chain joins TRBV7-9 and TRBJ1-1, with D possibly TRBD1 on 5 matching bases. Trimming shortened V by 0 bases and J by 1 base, and 9 bases separated the two germline ends. Germline CDR1 is SEHNR and CDR2 is FQNEAQ (reference sequence). The length of the CDR3 is 15 residues. The CDR3 region has the DNA TGTGCCAGCAGCTTAGCGGGGGAGGGGAACACTGAAGCTTTCTTT. Protein product: CASSLAGEGNTEAFF.

This rearrangement joins TRBV29-1 to TRBJ2-2; tentatively, D is TRBD1 (5 bases). The CDR3 runs to 13 residues. Germline values: CDR1 SQVTM, CDR2 ANQGSEA. Deletions cut 7 bases from V and 0 bases from J, with 9 bases between. The CDR3 region has the DNA TGCAGCGCAGACAGATCGAACACCGGGGAGCTGTTTTTT. Protein product: CSADRSNTGELFF.

This clone was recorded many times. The V gene is TRBV28, the J gene TRBJ1-1; the D gene is possibly TRBD1 (5 bases). Germline loops: CDR1 MDHEN, CDR2 SYDVKM. Between the trimmed V and J ends, which lost 2 bases and 1 base, there was a span of 11 bases. This CDR3 is 15 amino acids long. CDR3 sequence reads: CASSLMGEANTEAFF. CDR3 sequence (DNA): TGTGCCAGCAGTTTAATGGGGGAGGCGAACACTGAAGCTTTCTTT. Using reference TRBV28 and TRBJ1-1 for the parts outside the CDR3, the full variable domain is DVKVTQSSRYLVKRTGEKVFLECVQDMDHENMFWYRQDPGLGLRLIYFSYDVKMKEKGDIPEGYSVSREKKERFSLILESASTNQTSMYLCASSLMGEANTEAFFGQGTRLTVV.

The genes are TRBV6-6 and TRBJ2-1, with D possibly TRBD1 on 6 matching bases. CDR1 and CDR2 (germline): MNHNY, SVGAGI (reference sequence). V shed 3 bases and J shed 3 bases, with 12 bases lying between them. There are 15 residues in the CDR3. CDR3 protein: CASSYRSGDYNEQFF. For the CDR3, the DNA is TGTGCCAGCAGTTATAGGTCAGGGGACTACAATGAGCAGTTCTTC.

V is TRBV19 and J is TRBJ2-3; 12 bases align to TRBD1. This CDR3 spans 19 amino acids. Germline CDR1 is LNHDA and CDR2 is SQIVND (reference sequence). Germline trimming cut 2 bases from V and 4 bases from J; bases unmatched to any gene: 13. The CDR3 DNA is TGTGCCAGTAGTATAACGGGCGCGGGACAGGGGGCTTTTTCAGATACGCAGTATTTT. Translation: CASSITGAGQGAFSDTQYF. Together with reference TRBV19 and TRBJ2-3, the CDR3 gives the full variable domain: DGGITQSPKYLFRKEGQNVTLSCEQNLNHDAMYWYRQDPGQGLRLIYYSQIVNDFQKGDIAEGYSVSREKKESFPLTVTSAQKNPTAFYLCASSITGAGQGAFSDTQYFGPGTRLTVL.

V gene TRBV11-3 combines with J gene TRBJ1-1; D may be TRBD1 (6 bases). CDR3 length equals 13 residues. Per germline, CDR1 SGHNT and CDR2 YENEEA. The germline V and J ends were trimmed by 5 bases and 1 base, with 8 bases remaining between them. CDR3 region: CASSLQGNTEAFF. CDR3 coding DNA: TGTGCCAGCAGCCTACAGGGGAACACTGAAGCTTTCTTT.

This sequence joins TRBV15 and TRBJ2-7, with 7 bases aligning to TRBD2. The CDR3 length is 15 residues. The V and J ends lost 1 base and 3 bases, in that order; junction bases with no gene match: 6. The germline gives CDR1 LNHNV, CDR2 YYDKDF (reference sequence). The CDR3 DNA reads TGTGCCACCAGCAGAGTTGCGGGAGCGGTCTACGAGCAGTACTTC. Translation: CATSRVAGAVYEQYF.

V and J are TRBV3-1 (or the pseudogene TRBV3-2) and TRBJ2-7; 10 bases fit TRBD2. Per the germline V gene, CDR1 is LGHDT and CDR2 is YNNKEL (reference sequence). J lost 5 bases, V lost 3 bases, and 1 base had no gene match. The length of the CDR3 is 13 residues. CDR3 residues: CASSQLAGDEQYF. CDR3 DNA sequence: TGTGCCAGCAGCCAGCTAGCGGGAGACGAGCAGTACTTC.

This clone was seen only a few times. The CDR3 DNA follows: TGTGCCAGCAGCAACGGGGTCTCCTACGAGCAGTACTTC. Amino acid sequence: CASSNGVSYEQYF. This sequence joins TRBV7-8 and TRBJ2-7; perhaps TRBD2 as D (5 bases). The CDR3 extends over 13 amino acids. Per the germline V gene, CDR1 is SGHVS and CDR2 is FQNEAQ. The V end was cut by 5 bases, the J end by 0 bases, with 8 bases between.